This TCR beta chain derives from a study of blood T cell repertoires in COVID-19. The wider study: There were acute and convalescent COVID-19 samples, and they came from the United States, Italy and Spain.

CDR1 and CDR2 (germline): KGHSH, LQKENI. The V and J ends lost 6 bases and 0 bases respectively, with 9 bases between them. The CDR3 covers 13 residues. The assay was immunoSEQ multiplex PCR, and TCRdb's table has in-frame clones only and misses some. The data show 300,000 to 350,000 clones, roughly nine tenths seen once. Those enrolled in Seattle joined during active infection and were followed longitudinally afterward. The sample was peripheral blood. V and J are TRBV18 and TRBJ2-7; D is undetermined. The receptor was isolated from a woman in her fifties or sixties with COVID-19, enrolled during active disease. The CDR3 region has the DNA TGTGCCAGCTCGCCAGGCTTCTCCTACGAGCAGTACTTC. Translation: CASSPGFSYEQYF.